This T cell receptor beta chain was sequenced in a study of blood T cell repertoires in COVID-19. Study as a whole: The study drew acute and convalescent COVID-19 samples from the United States, Italy and Spain. In each case, the material was cDNA or gDNA derived from T cells, B-cell-depleted T cells, or PBMCs.

The table lists this clone with a count of one. The authors' processing: Amplified reference gene primers provided the basis for estimating nucleated cell counts. TCRdb's copy holds only in-frame clones and misses some; the assay was immunoSEQ multiplex PCR. Clonal size and the V and J genes are those of that table, whereas D and trimming came from the DNA. Counted here are over 150,000 clones, over 60% occurring once; the ten biggest clones make up around 1.7%. With V trimmed by 2 bases and J by 6 bases, 6 bases remained unmatched. The CDR3 is made up of 14 amino acids. Per germline, CDR1 SGHRS and CDR2 YFSETQ.

This TCR was recovered from an elderly man with acute or convalescent COVID-19. Specimen: peripheral blood. The chain employs TRBV5-1 and TRBJ1-2; 8 bases are a match to TRBD1. The CDR3: CASSLQGGTDGYTF. In nucleotides, the CDR3 is TGCGCCAGCAGCTTACAGGGGGGAACTGATGGCTACACCTTC. The full variable domain, with the rest looked up from reference TRBV5-1 and TRBJ1-2, is KAGVTQTPRYLIKTRGQQVTLSCSPISGHRSVSWYQQTPGQGLQFLFEYFSETQRNKGNFPGRFSGRQFSNSRSEMNVSTLELGDSALYLCASSLQGGTDGYTFGSGTRLTVV.